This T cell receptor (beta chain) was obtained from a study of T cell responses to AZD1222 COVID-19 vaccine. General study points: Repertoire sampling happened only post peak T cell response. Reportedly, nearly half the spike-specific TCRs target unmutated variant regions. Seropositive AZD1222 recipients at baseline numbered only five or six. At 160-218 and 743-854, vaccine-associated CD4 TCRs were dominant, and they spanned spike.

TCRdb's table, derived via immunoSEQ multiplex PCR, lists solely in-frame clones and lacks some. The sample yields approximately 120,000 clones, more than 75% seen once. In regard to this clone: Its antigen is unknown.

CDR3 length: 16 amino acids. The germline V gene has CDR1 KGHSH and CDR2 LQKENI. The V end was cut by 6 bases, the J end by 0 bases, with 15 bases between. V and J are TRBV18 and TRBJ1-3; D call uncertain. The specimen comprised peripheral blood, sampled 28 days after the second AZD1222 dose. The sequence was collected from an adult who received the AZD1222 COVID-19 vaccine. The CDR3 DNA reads TGTGCCAGCTCGTACCAAGGACGGCGCTCTGGAAACACCATATATTTT. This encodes CASSYQGRRSGNTIYF.